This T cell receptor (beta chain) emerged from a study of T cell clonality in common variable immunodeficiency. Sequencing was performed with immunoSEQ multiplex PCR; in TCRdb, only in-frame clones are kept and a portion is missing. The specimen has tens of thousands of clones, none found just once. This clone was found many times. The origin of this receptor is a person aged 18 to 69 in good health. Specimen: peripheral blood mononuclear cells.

CDR3 DNA (partial): TGCGCCAGCAGCTCCGGGGGATTCCAAGAGACC. Its translation is CASSSGGFQET. The complete CDR3 reads CASSSGGFQETQYF. The rearrangement links TRBV5-1 to TRBJ2-5; possible D gene TRBD2, 6 bases. The read ends 3 residues early relative to the CDR3; the germline J gene fills the gap. CDR3 length equals 14 residues. The V and J ends lost 3 bases and 1 base respectively, with 10 bases between them. Germline CDR1 and CDR2: SGHRS and YFSETQ.